The rows below give T cell receptor beta chains drawn from one sample of a study of T-cell reconstitution after alpha-beta-depleted transplantation in children. TCRdb called the PCR reads again in MiXCR, with one record for every CDR3 protein. This sample has more than 75,000 distinct CDR3 sequences; roughly a quarter occur once, and the top ten carry over 20%. This material consisted of PBMCs, taken before TCRalphabeta/CD19-depleted stem cell transplant. These receptors were obtained from a boy aged 2 to 9 with acute lymphoblastic leukemia, due to receive a stem cell transplant. Each CDR3 is given with its conserved first and last residue. Fields, in order: J gene, clone size, V gene, D gene, CDR3 DNA, CDR3 protein. D genes are given only for firm matches. Size values are once, few and many counts, or a class for expanded clones, and some rows have none.

j_gene: TRBJ2-3; abundance: many; v_gene: TRBV29-1; d_gene: TRBD1; CDR3nt: TGCAGCGTGTCTCCCCAGGGGGCAGATACGCAGTATTTT; CDR3aa: CSVSPQGADTQYF
j_gene: TRBJ2-2; abundance: few; v_gene: TRBV5-4; d_gene: .; CDR3nt: TGTGCCAGCAGCTTGTTAGATAGACAGAGGACCGGGGAGCTGTTTTTT; CDR3aa: CASSLLDRQRTGELFF
j_gene: TRBJ1-1; abundance: .; v_gene: TRBV5-1; d_gene: TRBD1; CDR3nt: TGCGCCAGCAGCACAGGGGACGGGTCTTTGACTGAAGCTTTCTTT; CDR3aa: CASSTGDGSLTEAFF
j_gene: TRBJ2-1; abundance: many; v_gene: TRBV7-2; d_gene: .; CDR3nt: TGTGCCAGCAGCTTAGCTCTGGATTACAATGAGCAGTTCTTC; CDR3aa: CASSLALDYNEQFF
j_gene: TRBJ2-7; abundance: few; v_gene: TRBV12-3/TRBV12-4; d_gene: .; CDR3nt: TGTGCCAGCAGTTTTAGCGCAGGGTACGAGCAGTACTTC; CDR3aa: CASSFSAGYEQYF
j_gene: TRBJ2-7; abundance: .; v_gene: TRBV7-2; d_gene: .; CDR3nt: TGTGCCAGCAGCTTAAATCCAGGGGGGGCCTACGAGCAGTACTTC; CDR3aa: CASSLNPGGAYEQYF
j_gene: TRBJ2-5; abundance: many; v_gene: TRBV20-1; d_gene: TRBD1; CDR3nt: TGCAGTGCTAGACCGGGACAGGGGAGGACCCAGTACTTC; CDR3aa: CSARPGQGRTQYF
j_gene: TRBJ2-3; abundance: many; v_gene: TRBV12-3/TRBV12-4; d_gene: .; CDR3nt: TGTGCCAGCACGAAGCGGTCTAGCACAGATACGCAGTATTTT; CDR3aa: CASTKRSSTDTQYF
j_gene: TRBJ2-2; abundance: .; v_gene: TRBV6-1; d_gene: TRBD1; CDR3nt: TGTGCCAGCAGCCGGGGGTGGACAGGGGGCACCGGGGAGCTGTTTTTT; CDR3aa: CASSRGWTGGTGELFF
j_gene: TRBJ2-1; abundance: few; v_gene: TRBV7-6; d_gene: .; CDR3nt: TGTGCCAGCAGCTTAGCGGAGGGTAAGGGAGAGCAGTTCTTC; CDR3aa: CASSLAEGKGEQFF
j_gene: TRBJ1-4; abundance: few; v_gene: TRBV6-1; d_gene: .; CDR3nt: TGTGCCAGCAGGAGACAGGCCGGGGGTAATGAAAAACTGTTTTTT; CDR3aa: CASRRQAGGNEKLFF
j_gene: TRBJ2-5; abundance: .; v_gene: TRBV20-1; d_gene: .; CDR3nt: TGCAGTGCTAGAGAAGGGGGATGGGGAGAGACCCAGTACTTC; CDR3aa: CSAREGGWGETQYF
j_gene: TRBJ2-4; abundance: few; v_gene: TRBV2; d_gene: TRBD1; CDR3nt: TGTGCCAGATCGAAGAGAGCCGGGACAGGGGGCGACATTCAGTACTTC; CDR3aa: CARSKRAGTGGDIQYF
j_gene: TRBJ2-3; abundance: few; v_gene: TRBV30; d_gene: .; CDR3nt: TGTGCCTGGACAGGGCCCGCAGATACGCAGTATTTT; CDR3aa: CAWTGPADTQYF